One sample yielded the 19 T cell receptor beta chains listed below, sequenced in a study of cytomegalovirus exposure and HLA in healthy donors. 60 Vbeta and 13 Jbeta primers were used in PCR. Method: immunoSEQ multiplex PCR; TCRdb's copy keeps in-frame clones and lacks some. The sample yields roughly 120,000 clones, approximately 80% seen once. Sequencing was performed on PBMCs. All receptors derive from a woman aged 40 to 55 in good health and CMV-seronegative.

This clone was counted only a few times. The rearrangement links TRBV19 to TRBJ2-3; D possibly corresponds to TRBD2 (5 bases). The CDR3 consists of 11 residues. From germline, CDR1 is LNHDA and CDR2 SQIVND (reference sequence). The V gene lost 7 bases and the J gene lost 4 bases, with 6 bases spanning the gap. Here the CDR3 DNA reads TGTGCCAGTACCGGGGCAGATACGCAGTATTTT. It is translated as CASTGADTQYF.

This clone was picked up a small number of times. This chain links TRBV6-1 with TRBJ1-2, with 8 bases matching TRBD1. J was trimmed by 1 base and V by 0 bases; bases with no gene match: 4. Germline CDR1 MNHNS, CDR2 SASEGT. The CDR3 loop spans 16 amino acids. The CDR3 bases are TGTGCCAGCAGTGAAGCGTGGGACAGGATTAACTATGGCTACACCTTC. It is translated as CASSEAWDRINYGYTF.

The chain has TRBV11-3 and TRBJ1-1, with a tentative D call TRBD1 (5 bases). CDR1 is SGHNT, CDR2 YENEEA, per germline. The V end lost 5 bases, the J end lost 6 bases, and 13 bases lay between the germline ends. There are 13 residues in the CDR3. The CDR3 sequence: CASSQSGESEAFF. The DNA for the CDR3 is TGTGCCAGCAGCCAATCGGGGGAATCTGAAGCTTTCTTT.

The chain combines TRBV7-9 with TRBJ2-1; the match to TRBD2 covers 10 bases. In germline, CDR1 is SEHNR, CDR2 FQNEAQ (reference sequence). The CDR3 loop spans 18 amino acids. V lost 10 bases, J lost 4 bases, and 19 bases stayed unmatched. CDR3 in amino acids: CATKASQNSGRRYNEQFF. CDR3 sequence (DNA): TGTGCCACTAAGGCATCCCAGAATAGCGGGAGGAGGTACAATGAGCAGTTCTTC.

This rearrangement joins TRBV10-2 to TRBJ1-2; D call uncertain. Germline CDR1 and CDR2: WSHSY and SAAADI. The CDR3 length is 14 residues. Trimming left V 5 bases short and J 3 bases short, with 13 bases between. The CDR3 protein is CASSPRVSDYGYTF. The CDR3 DNA follows: TGCGCCAGCAGTCCCCGGGTTTCAGACTATGGCTACACCTTC.

V and J are TRBV18 and TRBJ1-1, with D tentatively TRBD1 (5 bases). V shed 3 bases and J shed 2 bases, with 10 bases lying between them. Germline loops: CDR1 KGHSH, CDR2 LQKENI. This CDR3 is built from 14 residues. The chain's CDR3 is CASSPTAINTEAFF. For the CDR3, the DNA is TGTGCCAGCTCACCGACAGCGATAAACACTGAAGCTTTCTTT.

V usage is TRBV30 and J usage is TRBJ2-2, with 7 bases lining up with TRBD2. With V trimmed by 5 bases and J by 1 base, 4 bases remained unmatched. The CDR3 runs to 14 residues. The V gene's germline CDR1 is GTSNPN and CDR2 SVGIG (reference sequence). CDR3 protein: CAWSPGGNTGELFF. In nucleotides, the CDR3 is TGTGCCTGGTCCCCGGGGGGGAACACCGGGGAGCTGTTTTTT.

This chain connects TRBV7-6 to TRBJ2-7; 7 positions match TRBD2. Per the germline V gene, CDR1 is SGHVS and CDR2 is FNYEAQ. There are 16 residues in the CDR3. The ends lost 1 base at V and 0 bases at J; junction bases unmatched: 6. CDR3 nucleotide sequence: TGTGCCAGCAGCTTAGGAGTGGGAGGGCCCTCCTACGAGCAGTACTTC. Translation: CASSLGVGGPSYEQYF.

The chain combines TRBV4-1 with TRBJ1-6; tentative D call: TRBD1 (5 bases). CDR3 size: 16 residues. The V and J ends lost 2 bases and 4 bases respectively, with 12 bases between them. CDR1 MGHRA and CDR2 YSYEKL come from the germline V gene. The CDR3 bases are TGCGCCAGCAGCCAATTCGACAGATATTATAATTCACCCCTCCACTTT. Its protein product is CASSQFDRYYNSPLHF.

Here the CDR3 reads CASIARPEGQPQHF. CDR3 nucleotides: TGTGCCAGCATCGCTCGACCCGAGGGTCAGCCCCAGCATTTT. This rearrangement joins TRBV28 to TRBJ1-5; D is ambiguous. This CDR3 is 14 amino acids long. The V and J ends lost 7 bases and 6 bases respectively, with 16 bases between them. Per germline, CDR1 MDHEN and CDR2 SYDVKM.

The V call is TRBV7-9, the J call TRBJ1-4; TRBD1 might be the D (5 bases). The CDR3 is 14 amino acids. V shed 5 bases and J shed 8 bases, with 15 bases lying between them. Per the germline V gene, CDR1 is SEHNR and CDR2 is FQNEAQ (reference sequence). The CDR3 DNA reads as TGTGCCAGCAGCCTCCGGGACTTAGGGGAAAAACTGTTTTTT. Encoded protein: CASSLRDLGEKLFF.

The chain combines TRBV18 with TRBJ2-1, with D perhaps TRBD2 (5 bases). Trimming cost V 3 bases and J 7 bases, with 13 bases left between them. Germline lookup yields CDR1 KGHSH and CDR2 LQKENI. This CDR3 contains 14 residues. CDR3 amino acids: CASSPGERWNEQFF. The CDR3, as DNA: TGTGCCAGCTCACCGGGAGAAAGGTGGAATGAGCAGTTCTTC.

The chain recombines TRBV5-1 with TRBJ1-1; D is possibly TRBD1 (5 bases). The CDR3 is made up of 14 amino acids. Trimming took off 4 bases at V and 0 bases at J, with 10 bases between the two ends. The germline gives CDR1 SGHRS, CDR2 YFSETQ. CDR3 DNA sequence: TGCGCCAGCAGCCCAGGGCTCATGAACACTGAAGCTTTCTTT. It yields the protein CASSPGLMNTEAFF. The complete variable domain, with remaining parts taken from reference TRBV5-1 and TRBJ1-1, reads KAGVTQTPRYLIKTRGQQVTLSCSPISGHRSVSWYQQTPGQGLQFLFEYFSETQRNKGNFPGRFSGRQFSNSRSEMNVSTLELGDSALYLCASSPGLMNTEAFFGQGTRLTVV.

The chain uses TRBV7-9 and TRBJ1-1, with TRBD1 as a possible D gene (5 bases). Germline-derived CDR1 and CDR2 are SEHNR and FQNEAQ (reference sequence). The ends were cut back, 4 bases at V and 5 bases at J, with 20 bases in the middle. The CDR3 is 16 residues long. In DNA form, the CDR3 reads TGTGCCAGCAGCTGGGATACAAAGGGGAAGGGGACTGAAGCTTTCTTT. Amino acids: CASSWDTKGKGTEAFF. Looking up the rest from reference TRBV7-9 and TRBJ1-1 gives the full variable domain: DTGVSQNPRHKITKRGQNVTFRCDPISEHNRLYWYRQTLGQGPEFLTYFQNEAQLEKSRLLSDRFSAERPKGSFSTLEIQRTEQGDSAMYLCASSWDTKGKGTEAFFGQGTRLTVV.

The sample holds a few counts of this clone. The rearrangement links TRBV5-1 to TRBJ1-2, with TRBD1 matching over 7 bases. The germline V gene has CDR1 SGHRS and CDR2 YFSETQ. Germline trimming cut 5 bases from V and 9 bases from J; bases unmatched to any gene: 7. The CDR3 is 12 amino acids. DNA for the CDR3: TGCGCCAGCAGGGAGGGACAGTCCAGCTACACCTTC. It is translated as CASREGQSSYTF. The full variable domain, with the rest looked up from reference TRBV5-1 and TRBJ1-2, is KAGVTQTPRYLIKTRGQQVTLSCSPISGHRSVSWYQQTPGQGLQFLFEYFSETQRNKGNFPGRFSGRQFSNSRSEMNVSTLELGDSALYLCASREGQSSYTFGSGTRLTVV.

The chain employs TRBV29-1 and TRBJ2-2; TRBD2 agrees at 9 bases. CDR1 is SQVTM, CDR2 ANQGSEA, per germline. V lost 7 bases and J lost 2; bases outside the gene matches: 14. The CDR3 loop spans 17 amino acids. This CDR3 reads CSAGEPSGDPNTGELFF. CDR3 DNA sequence: TGCAGCGCCGGCGAGCCTAGCGGGGATCCTAACACCGGGGAGCTGTTTTTT.

The chain carries TRBV2 and TRBJ2-6; D ambiguous. This CDR3 has 15 residues. Germline V CDR1 and CDR2: SNHLY, FYNNEI. The V end lost 6 bases, the J end lost 4 bases, and 13 bases lay between the germline ends. This chain's CDR3 is CASRSDVLGANVLTF. CDR3 in DNA: TGTGCCAGCAGAAGCGATGTACTCGGGGCCAACGTCCTGACTTTC.

The V and J genes are TRBV4-1 and TRBJ2-5, with a possible D match to TRBD1 (6 bases). The CDR3 has 13 residues. Between the trimmed V and J ends, which lost 4 bases and 2 bases, there was a span of 8 bases. Germline-derived CDR1 and CDR2 are MGHRA and YSYEKL. The CDR3 is CASSRGQQETQYF. In nucleotides, the CDR3 is TGCGCCAGCAGCCGCGGACAGCAAGAGACCCAGTACTTC.

The V call is TRBV2, the J call TRBJ2-7, with 9 bases fitting TRBD1. CDR3 length: 13 amino acids. V dropped 8 bases and J dropped 6; count of bases not matched to a gene: 8. Germline values: CDR1 SNHLY, CDR2 FYNNEI. Written as DNA, the CDR3 is TGTGCCAGCGGGACAGGGACGCCGGGCGAGCAGTACTTC. Residues: CASGTGTPGEQYF.